The 23 T cell receptor beta chains given below trace back to one sample, sequenced in a study of blood T cells in healthy people across ages. The authors ran a second PCR of roughly 6 to 11 cycles using a sample-barcoded 5' primer and a J-beta primer mix. TCRdb redid the calling of the 5' RACE reads with MiXCR, one entry per CDR3 protein. This sample yields roughly 500,000 distinct CDR3 sequences, of which approximately 27% are seen a single time; about 18% belongs to the top ten. Material: blood. All receptors come from a woman between 65 and 79 years old in good health.

The chain uses TRBV15 and TRBJ2-5, with D perhaps TRBD1 (5 bases). The J call may be faulty, since TRBJ2-7 better matches the DNA end. Germline V CDR1 and CDR2: LNHNV, YYDKDF (reference sequence). The CDR3 has 14 amino acids. CDR3 bases: TGTGCCACCAGGCAGGGTGGTCCAGGATACGAGCAGTACTTC. It codes for CATRQGGPGYEQYF.

The sample holds a few counts of this clonotype. The rearrangement links TRBV18 to TRBJ2-4; D could derive from TRBD1 or TRBD2 (5 bases each). Trimming left V 0 bases short and J 8 bases short, with 11 bases between. CDR3 length: 14 residues. The germline gives CDR1 KGHSH, CDR2 LQKENI. The CDR3 DNA is TGTGCCAGCTCACCACCGGGACGGGTAGACATTCAGTACTTC. The encoded protein is CASSPPGRVDIQYF.

This clonotype was detected a few times. The chain has TRBV10-3 and TRBJ2-1; 8 bases are shared with TRBD1. V was clipped by 7 bases and J by 0 bases; unmatched bases: 2. The germline gives CDR1 ENHRY, CDR2 SYGVKD. CDR3 length: 14 residues. CDR3 sequence reads: CAIMDRASYNEQFF. The CDR3 nucleotides are TGTGCCATCATGGACAGGGCCTCCTACAATGAGCAGTTCTTC.

The gene calls are TRBV10-3 and TRBJ2-5; D unresolved. V lost 2 bases and J lost 3, with 4 bases in between. Germline CDR1 is ENHRY and CDR2 is SYGVKD. The CDR3 contains 12 residues. Here the CDR3 DNA reads TGTGCCATCAGTGAGCCGAAAGAGACCCAGTACTTC. It is translated as CAISEPKETQYF.

This clonotype was observed a few times. J is TRBJ2-5 and V is TRBV6-2 or TRBV6-3; a possible D gene is TRBD2 (7 bases). The J call may be in error: the DNA end matches TRBJ2-1 better. Germline assignment: CDR1 MNHEY and CDR2 SVGEGT. The CDR3 is 13 amino acids. The CDR3 spells CASRRGGDGEQFF. In DNA, the CDR3 is TGTGCCAGCAGGCGAGGGGGGGACGGTGAGCAGTTCTTC.

Ten or more counts support this clonotype. J is TRBJ2-5 and V is TRBV3-1, with D hard to call. The DNA end favors TRBJ2-1, so the J call may be wrong. CDR1 is LGHDT and CDR2 is YNNKEL in the germline V gene (reference sequence). This CDR3 spans 11 amino acids. The DNA of the CDR3 is TGTGCCAGCAGTACCCGCAATGAGCAGTTCTTC. Its translation is CASSTRNEQFF.

This clonotype was seen more than once but under ten times. This sequence joins TRBV7-2 and TRBJ1-4, with 7 bases aligning to TRBD1. CDR1 SGHTA and CDR2 FQGNSA come from the germline V gene. The CDR3 runs 16 residues. V shed 4 bases, J shed 8 bases, and the junction held 13 bases outside the gene matches. This CDR3 reads CASSSSRQGGKEKLFF. DNA of the CDR3: TGTGCCAGCAGCTCTAGCCGACAGGGCGGGAAGGAAAAACTGTTTTTT.

This clonotype was detected only a few times. V usage is TRBV4-2 and J usage is TRBJ1-2; weak D call: TRBD1 (5 bases). V lost 0 bases and J 8 bases, leaving 16 bases between the germline ends. The CDR3 covers 15 residues. From germline, CDR1 is LGHNA and CDR2 YNFKEQ. Written as DNA, the CDR3 is TGTGCCAGCAGCCAAGATTATGGGACGCTAACCGGCTACACCTTC. Residues: CASSQDYGTLTGYTF.

This clonotype occurred a few times. The CDR3 sequence: CASSFYRDTNEKLFF. The CDR3 region has the DNA TGTGCCAGCAGCTTTTACAGGGATACTAATGAAAAACTGTTTTTT. V gene TRBV7-9 combines with J gene TRBJ1-4, with D tentatively TRBD1 (6 bases). CDR3 length: 15 amino acids. The germline gives CDR1 SEHNR, CDR2 FQNEAQ (reference sequence). V was trimmed by 3 bases and J by 2 bases, leaving 10 bases between them.

This clonotype has more than one count but fewer than ten. The chain has TRBV4-3 and TRBJ2-5; tentative D call: TRBD1 (6 bases). CDR1 LGHNA and CDR2 YSLEER come from the germline V gene. The CDR3 has 15 amino acids. V dropped 1 base and J dropped 3 bases, with 12 bases sitting between them. The DNA of the CDR3 is TGCGCCAGCAGCCAAGCGTTCAGGGGCGAAGAGACCCAGTACTTC. It codes for CASSQAFRGEETQYF.

There are a few counts of this clonotype. The chain links TRBV4-3 to TRBJ2-5, with 8 bases aligning to TRBD2. CDR3 length equals 16 residues. Germline V gene sequence: CDR1 LGHNA, CDR2 YSLEER. Germline trimming cut 0 bases from V and 1 base from J; bases unmatched to any gene: 4. CDR3 bases: TGCGCCAGCAGCCAAGATCGGGGACTAGGCCAAGAGACCCAGTACTTC. Translated: CASSQDRGLGQETQYF.

As concerns this clonotype: An end of the junction differs from the germline gene, which may be a read error. The chain employs TRBV18 and TRBJ2-1; D is perhaps TRBD1 (6 bases). The CDR3 contains 16 residues. Germline CDR1 KGHSH, CDR2 LQKENI. CDR3 protein: CASSPPSGTTYDEQFF. CDR3 DNA sequence: TGTGCCAGCTCACCGCCTTCCGGGACAACCTACGATGAGCAGTTCTTC.

This clonotype was counted a few times. The chain combines TRBV24-1 with TRBJ2-5, with D tentatively TRBD1 or TRBD2 (5 bases each). This CDR3 comprises 16 residues. The V gene's germline CDR1 is KGHDR and CDR2 SFDVKD. Trimming left V 4 bases short and J 3 bases short, with 17 bases between. DNA for the CDR3: TGTGCCACCAGTGACGAAGACAGAGGAGGAGAAGAGACCCAGTACTTC. Encoded protein: CATSDEDRGGEETQYF.

The chain is built from TRBV3-1 and TRBJ2-7; D may be TRBD1 (6 bases). Germline CDR1 is LGHDT and CDR2 is YNNKEL (reference sequence). This CDR3 region has 14 residues. V lost 3 bases to trimming and J lost 1 base, with 10 bases between them. CDR3 sequence: CASSHAQGSYEQYF. The CDR3 nucleotides read TGTGCCAGCAGCCATGCACAGGGATCCTACGAGCAGTACTTC.

In the case of this clonotype: This could be a read error, since a much larger clone is one nucleotide away. The rearrangement joins TRBV7-2 to TRBJ2-5; the match to TRBD2 covers 10 bases. Losses at the gene ends were 6 bases for V and 1 base for J; bases not matched to a gene: 5. CDR1 SGHTA and CDR2 FQGNSA come from the germline V gene. This CDR3 comprises 15 residues. The CDR3 loop reads CASSRKRGGQETQYF. CDR3 DNA: TGTGCCAGCAGTCGAAAGCGGGGGGGCCAAGAGACCCAGTACTTC.

This chain joins TRBV3-1 and TRBJ1-2, with 7 bases that match TRBD1. The CDR3 runs to 16 residues. Per the germline V gene, CDR1 is LGHDT and CDR2 is YNNKEL (reference sequence). V lost 1 base, J lost 5 bases, and 10 bases stayed unmatched. CDR3 coding DNA: TGTGCCAGCAGCCAAGTTGGGGCGACAGGGCGGTATGGCTACACCTTC. Translation gives CASSQVGATGRYGYTF.

This clonotype was detected a few times. The rearrangement links TRBV6-5 to TRBJ2-2; TRBD1 is a possible D gene (6 bases). The germline V gene has CDR1 MNHEY and CDR2 SVGAGI. The CDR3 loop spans 12 amino acids. Trimming took off 5 bases at V and 13 bases at J, with 14 bases between the two ends. The DNA for the CDR3 is TGTGCCAGCAGTGGGGTTCAGGGGTTGCTGTTTTTT. Translation gives CASSGVQGLLFF.

The rearrangement uses TRBV5-1 and TRBJ2-1, with D tentatively TRBD2 (5 bases). Germline V lookup: CDR1 SGHRS, CDR2 YFSETQ. This CDR3 spans 14 amino acids. The V end lost 7 bases, the J end lost 7 bases, and 18 bases lay between the germline ends. The CDR3 loop is CASRPLLVRNEQFF. In nucleotides, the CDR3 is TGCGCCAGCCGACCTTTACTAGTACGGAATGAGCAGTTCTTC.

This clonotype was seen only a few times. The CDR3 coding sequence is TGTGCCACTAGCGGGGGCTATGAGCAGTTCTTC. Protein product: CATSGGYEQFF. J is TRBJ2-1 and V is TRBV6-2 or TRBV6-3; 10 nucleotides match TRBD2. The germline gives CDR1 MNHEY, CDR2 SVGEGT. The V and J ends lost 10 bases and 8 bases, in that order; junction bases with no gene match: 2. The CDR3 spans 11 residues.

The genes are TRBV13 and TRBJ2-1; the match to TRBD2 covers 11 bases. The J call is in doubt because the DNA end fits TRBJ2-7 better. Germline loops: CDR1 PRHDT, CDR2 FYEKMQ (reference sequence). This CDR3 is 14 amino acids long. The CDR3 is CASSKLAGVYEQYF. The DNA for the CDR3 is TGTGCCAGCAGCAAACTAGCGGGGGTCTACGAGCAGTACTTC.

The chain uses TRBV11-2 and TRBJ2-5; possibly TRBD1 for D (6 bases). Between the trimmed V and J ends, which lost 3 bases and 3 bases, there was a span of 11 bases. From germline, CDR1 is SGHAT and CDR2 FQNNGV. This CDR3 has 14 residues. CDR3 in amino acids: CASSLQGGKETQYF. DNA of the CDR3: TGTGCCAGCAGCTTGCAAGGGGGAAAAGAGACCCAGTACTTC.

V gene TRBV4-3 combines with J gene TRBJ1-6; D might be TRBD1 (6 bases). V shed 4 bases and J shed 0 bases, with 16 bases lying between them. The CDR3 runs 18 residues. Germline V CDR1 and CDR2: LGHNA, YSLEER. CDR3 sequence reads: CASSPRLTGNSYNSPLHF. Here the CDR3 DNA reads TGCGCCAGCAGCCCCCGACTTACAGGGAACTCCTATAATTCACCCCTCCACTTT.

Turning to this clonotype: This may stem from a read error, because a much larger clone lies one nucleotide away. The genes are TRBV6-2 or TRBV6-3 and TRBJ2-1; D unresolved. With the DNA end fitting TRBJ2-5 better, the J assignment may be wrong. Germline V gene sequence: CDR1 MNHEY, CDR2 SVGEGT. The length of the CDR3 is 13 residues. The CDR3 loop is CASSYAPLETQYF. The CDR3 DNA reads TGTGCCAGCAGTTACGCTCCTCTCGAGACCCAGTACTTC.